Following are 18 T cell receptor beta chains from one sample sequenced in a study of blood T cell repertoires in COVID-19. Generated by immunoSEQ multiplex PCR, the TCRdb table keeps only in-frame clones and is missing some. The repertoire includes tens of thousands of clones, more than 75% of them detected once, and under 25% sits in the top ten. The sample consisted of peripheral blood. All receptors come from a woman between 55 and 75 years old with acute or convalescent COVID-19.

V is TRBV7-2 and J is TRBJ2-5; the match to TRBD2 covers 7 bases. This CDR3 region has 14 residues. Germline assignment: CDR1 SGHTA and CDR2 FQGNSA. V trimming: 5 bases; J trimming: 3 bases; junction bases outside the gene matches: 6. CDR3 nucleotides: TGTGCCAGCAGCACGTCGGCGGGGGAAGAGACCCAGTACTTC. This gives the protein CASSTSAGEETQYF.

This clone was seen more than once but under ten times. The CDR3 sequence: CASSIPPSSGVSYEQYF. The DNA of the CDR3 is TGTGCCAGCAGCATCCCACCTTCTAGCGGGGTCTCCTACGAGCAGTACTTC. V and J are TRBV2 and TRBJ2-7; 9 bases map to TRBD2. V dropped 6 bases and J dropped 0; count of bases not matched to a gene: 12. This CDR3 comprises 17 residues. The V gene's germline CDR1 is SNHLY and CDR2 FYNNEI. Filled out from reference TRBV2 and TRBJ2-7, the complete variable domain reads EPEVTQTPSHQVTQMGQEVILRCVPISNHLYFYWYRQILGQKVEFLVSFYNNEISEKSEIFDDQFSVERPDGSNFTLKIRSTKLEDSAMYFCASSIPPSSGVSYEQYFGPGTRLTVT.

The gene calls are TRBV30 and TRBJ1-1; D call uncertain. CDR1 is GTSNPN and CDR2 is SVGIG in the germline V gene (reference sequence). This CDR3 has 11 amino acids. Trimming removed 0 bases at V and 6 bases at J, with 5 bases between. The CDR3 is CAWSVQAEAFF. The DNA for the CDR3 is TGTGCCTGGAGTGTTCAGGCTGAAGCTTTCTTT. The full variable domain, completed using reference TRBV30 and TRBJ1-1, is SQTIHQWPATLVQPVGSPLSLECTVEGTSNPNLYWYRQAAGRGLQLLFYSVGIGQISSEVPQNLSASRPQDRQFILSSKKLLLSDSGFYLCAWSVQAEAFFGQGTRLTVV.

This clone was observed once. The chain links TRBV7-8 to TRBJ1-2, with D possibly matching TRBD1 (5 bases). Per germline, CDR1 SGHVS and CDR2 FQNEAQ. The V gene lost 6 bases and the J gene lost 4 bases, with 15 bases spanning the gap. The CDR3 totals 14 residues. The CDR3 is CASSTSPGTYGYTF. The CDR3 DNA follows: TGTGCCAGCAGTACTAGCCCAGGGACCTATGGCTACACCTTC.

This rearrangement joins TRBV9 to TRBJ2-1; TRBD2 agrees at 10 bases. The CDR3 is 16 amino acids. The J segment lost 10 bases and the V segment lost 4 bases, leaving 14 bases of the junction unmatched. The germline V gene encodes CDR1 SGDLS and CDR2 YYNGEE. This CDR3 is CASSPLSGGLTREQFF. The CDR3 bases are TGTGCCAGCAGCCCTCTTAGCGGGGGGCTAACACGGGAGCAGTTCTTC. The complete variable domain, with remaining parts taken from reference TRBV9 and TRBJ2-1, reads DSGVTQTPKHLITATGQRVTLRCSPRSGDLSVYWYQQSLDQGLQFLIQYYNGEERAKGNILERFSAQQFPDLHSELNLSSLELGDSALYFCASSPLSGGLTREQFFGPGTRLTVL.

The V and J genes are TRBV5-6 and TRBJ1-4; D is undetermined. V dropped 1 base and J dropped 8 bases, with 15 bases sitting between them. The CDR3 is 15 residues long. The germline V gene encodes CDR1 SGHDT and CDR2 YYEEEE. The CDR3 bases are TGTGCCAGCAGCTTGTCGGCGGTTTTTGGAGAAAAACTGTTTTTT. Translating it yields CASSLSAVFGEKLFF.

This clone was detected only a few times. In DNA form, the CDR3 reads TGTGCCAGCAGTCAAGGACAGTTGAACACTGAAGCTTTCTTT. It specifies CASSQGQLNTEAFF. The chain has TRBV28 and TRBJ1-1; possible D gene TRBD1, 6 bases. CDR1 and CDR2 (germline): MDHEN, SYDVKM. The CDR3 spans 14 residues. Trimming shortened V by 5 bases and J by 0 bases, and 10 bases separated the two germline ends.

V and J are TRBV30 and TRBJ1-2; 10 nucleotides align to TRBD1. CDR1 is GTSNPN, CDR2 SVGIG, per germline (reference sequence). V lost 3 bases, J lost 4 bases, and 5 bases stayed unmatched. The CDR3 has 14 residues. CDR3 nucleotide sequence: TGTGCCTGGAGCGACGGGACAGGGGTCTATGGCTACACCTTC. Its translation: CAWSDGTGVYGYTF.

The chain recombines TRBV3-1 (or the pseudogene TRBV3-2) with TRBJ1-2; a possible D gene is TRBD1 (5 bases). V was cut by 6 bases and J by 5 bases, with 10 bases left in between. There are 12 residues in the CDR3. From germline, CDR1 is LGHDT and CDR2 YNNKEL (reference sequence). CDR3 bases: TGTGCCAGCAGTTCAGACAGATATGGCTACACCTTC. Protein product: CASSSDRYGYTF.

The chain links TRBV5-4 to TRBJ2-7, with D possibly being TRBD2 (7 bases). V lost 6 bases, J lost 1 base, and 14 bases lay in between. Per germline, CDR1 SGHNT and CDR2 YYREEE (reference sequence). CDR3 size: 14 residues. The CDR3 sequence: CASNNRGASYEQYF. The CDR3 DNA reads TGTGCCAGCAACAATCGGGGGGCTTCCTACGAGCAGTACTTC.

This chain joins TRBV4-1 and TRBJ1-4; the match to TRBD1 covers 10 bases. The CDR3 sequence is 15 residues long. Germline V gives CDR1 MGHRA, CDR2 YSYEKL. V shed 3 bases, J shed 7 bases, and the junction held 5 bases outside the gene matches. In DNA, the CDR3 is TGCGCCAGCAGCCATCCGGACAGGGGGGCTGAAAAACTGTTTTTT. Amino acids: CASSHPDRGAEKLFF.

J is TRBJ2-1 and V is TRBV7-2; TRBD2 matches 8 bases. V trimming: 1 base; J trimming: 6 bases; junction bases outside the gene matches: 8. Germline V CDR1 and CDR2: SGHTA, FQGNSA. The CDR3 runs 16 residues. The CDR3 DNA is TGTGCCAGCAGCTTAGTTTCGGGCGGGGGGTCCAATGAGCAGTTCTTC. This encodes CASSLVSGGGSNEQFF.

The chain combines TRBV3-1 (or the pseudogene TRBV3-2) with TRBJ2-7; TRBD1 aligns across 10 bases. CDR3 length: 15 residues. Germline-derived CDR1 and CDR2 are LGHDT and YNNKEL (reference sequence). Trimming cost V 3 bases and J 6 bases; bases outside gene matches: 8. CDR3 in amino acids: CASSQGPGQGSEQYF. For the CDR3, the DNA is TGTGCCAGCAGCCAGGGACCGGGACAGGGGAGCGAGCAGTACTTC.

The V and J genes are TRBV30 and TRBJ2-4; D is possibly TRBD2 (6 bases). With 8 bases removed from V and 3 bases from J, the gap between germline ends came to 11 bases. Germline V gene sequence: CDR1 GTSNPN, CDR2 SVGIG (reference sequence). The CDR3 runs to 12 residues. CDR3 DNA sequence: TGTGCCATCACGGGGGACAAAAACATTCAGTACTTC. Translated: CAITGDKNIQYF.

The DNA of the CDR3 is TGTGCCAGCAGCTTAAACAGGGGGCGCGATGAAAAACTGTTTTTT. Translating it yields CASSLNRGRDEKLFF. The chain links TRBV7-6 to TRBJ1-4; TRBD1 matches at 9 bases. The V gene's germline CDR1 is SGHVS and CDR2 FNYEAQ. The CDR3 runs to 15 residues. V shed 2 bases, J shed 6 bases, and the junction held 4 bases outside the gene matches.

This clone was picked up a small number of times. The chain employs TRBV10-1 and TRBJ1-1, with TRBD1 as a possible D gene (5 bases). With 5 bases removed from V and 1 base from J, the gap between germline ends came to 5 bases. Germline loops: CDR1 WNHNN, CDR2 SYGVQD (reference sequence). There are 12 residues in the CDR3. In DNA form, the CDR3 reads TGCGCCAGCAGTCAGGGGAACACTGAAGCTTTCTTT. This translates into CASSQGNTEAFF.

The chain uses TRBV24-1 and TRBJ2-1; 11 bases map to TRBD2. CDR3 length: 13 amino acids. Germline lookup yields CDR1 KGHDR and CDR2 SFDVKD. Unmatched junction bases numbered 5, after V lost 5 bases and J lost 12 bases. The CDR3, as DNA: TGTGCCACCAGTGCACTAGCGGGGGCGGGGCAGTTCTTC. Translation: CATSALAGAGQFF.

The genes are TRBV15 and TRBJ2-7; possible D gene TRBD1, 5 bases. V shed 1 base and J shed 6 bases, with 16 bases lying between them. CDR1 LNHNV and CDR2 YYDKDF come from the germline V gene (reference sequence). The CDR3 covers 15 residues. Written as DNA, the CDR3 is TGTGCCACCAGCAGAGCCACCACAGGATTCGCCGAGCAGTACTTC. Translation: CATSRATTGFAEQYF.